This T cell receptor (beta chain) is from a study of T-cell memory formation after mild COVID-19. General study findings and limits: A balance of CD4 and CD8 characterized clones contracting day 15 to 85, whereas later expanders leaned CD4+.

This CDR3 is built from 15 residues. Germline CDR1 and CDR2: LGHDT and YNNKEL (reference sequence). The ends lost 2 bases at V and 3 bases at J; junction bases unmatched: 7. Concerning this clonotype itself: Its antigen is unknown.

Each CDR3 protein is one row after TCRdb ran MiXCR on the 5' RACE reads. This sample carries a few hundred thousand distinct CDR3 sequences, approximately 19% of them seen once, and the ten largest clones take roughly 21%. The receptor was derived from a man younger than 35 who had mild COVID-19 (a few samples of this study predate the infection). Cell type and time point are not known. The V gene is TRBV3-1, the J gene TRBJ2-7; the match to TRBD1 covers 7 bases. Sequenced sample: PBMCs or a T cell subset sorted from them (not recorded which). The CDR3 spells CASSQTGVRVYEQYF. DNA for the CDR3: TGTGCCAGCAGCCAAACAGGGGTGAGAGTCTACGAGCAGTACTTC.